These 22 T cell receptor beta chains were all obtained from the same sample, sequenced in a study of cytomegalovirus exposure and HLA in healthy donors. The PCR employed 60 Vbeta primers together with 13 Jbeta primers. Some clones are missing from TCRdb's copy, which holds only in-frame ones; the method was immunoSEQ multiplex PCR. The sample contains under 150,000 clones, roughly four fifths of which appear only once. Sequencing was carried out using PBMCs. The receptor source for this set is a male donor in good health and CMV-seronegative.

The chain combines TRBV18 with TRBJ2-5, with TRBD2 identical over 7 bases. CDR3 length: 16 amino acids. V lost 3 bases to trimming and J lost 1 base; unmatched junction nucleotides: 8. CDR1 and CDR2 (germline): KGHSH, LQKENI. As DNA, the CDR3 is TGTGCCAGCTCACCTCTCCCGGGAGGAGGCCAAGAGACCCAGTACTTC. This codes for CASSPLPGGGQETQYF.

The chain uses TRBV6-1 and TRBJ2-3; 9 positions agree with TRBD2. With 6 bases clipped from V and 4 bases from J, the junction kept 2 bases outside the gene matches. Germline V lookup: CDR1 MNHNS, CDR2 SASEGT. The CDR3 is 13 residues long. The CDR3 sequence is CASRTSGSDTQYF. CDR3 DNA: TGTGCCAGCAGGACTAGCGGATCAGATACGCAGTATTTT.

The rearrangement uses TRBV5-4 and TRBJ2-1; D possibly corresponds to TRBD2 (5 bases). Germline V gene data show CDR1 as SGHNT and CDR2 as YYREEE (reference sequence). The ends were cut back, 0 bases at V and 8 bases at J, with 12 bases in the middle. This CDR3 comprises 14 residues. The CDR3 is CASSLEGSADEQFF. CDR3 nucleotide sequence: TGTGCCAGCAGCTTGGAAGGGAGTGCAGATGAGCAGTTCTTC.

This clone was seen just once. This sequence joins TRBV27 and TRBJ1-5, with 9 bases lining up with TRBD1. V trimming: 4 bases; J trimming: 8 bases; junction bases outside the gene matches: 12. Germline values: CDR1 MNHEY, CDR2 SMNVEV (reference sequence). The CDR3 extends over 16 amino acids. The CDR3 is CASSSIGQGRMEPQHF. The CDR3 DNA sequence: TGTGCCAGCAGTTCGATAGGACAGGGGCGGATGGAGCCCCAGCATTTT.

The rearrangement uses TRBV6-5 and TRBJ2-7; tentatively, D is TRBD1 (6 bases). This CDR3 region has 15 residues. Germline CDR1 is MNHEY and CDR2 is SVGAGI. Trimming removed 0 bases from V and 4 bases from J, with 13 bases in between. The DNA of the CDR3 is TGTGCCAGCAGTTACTCAGGCAGCCAGGGGTACGAGCAGTACTTC. Protein: CASSYSGSQGYEQYF.

The chain has TRBV9 and TRBJ1-2, with 10 bases that match TRBD1. Germline values: CDR1 SGDLS, CDR2 YYNGEE. The CDR3 has 16 amino acids. The trim removed 0 bases at V and 5 bases at J, leaving 7 bases unmatched. CDR3 DNA: TGTGCCAGCAGCGTAGAAGGGACAGGGGTTGGGTATGGCTACACCTTC. This translates into CASSVEGTGVGYGYTF.

Here the CDR3 DNA reads TGTGCCAGTAGTTCGGCTAGCGGGAGTAAAGAGACCCAGTACTTC. Its translation is CASSSASGSKETQYF. This sequence joins TRBV19 and TRBJ2-5, with 10 bases matching TRBD2. With V trimmed by 5 bases and J by 3 bases, 6 bases remained unmatched. Germline loops: CDR1 LNHDA, CDR2 SQIVND (reference sequence). This CDR3 region has 15 residues.

The chain uses TRBV6-5 and TRBJ2-7; TRBD1 might be the D (5 bases). CDR1 and CDR2 from the germline V gene are MNHEY and SVGAGI. This CDR3 has 15 amino acids. Trimming took 7 bases from V and 4 from J, leaving 20 bases between them. CDR3 DNA sequence: TGTGCCAGCACCCCTTCCCCTCAGGGTAGATACGAGCAGTACTTC. Encoded protein: CASTPSPQGRYEQYF.

The chain employs TRBV30 and TRBJ2-1, with D perhaps matching TRBD1 (6 bases). The ends were cut back, 2 bases at V and 10 bases at J, with 15 bases in the middle. The CDR3 is 13 amino acids. Germline CDR1 is GTSNPN and CDR2 is SVGIG (reference sequence). CDR3 in DNA: TGTGCCTGGAGTACCCCTTGGACAGAGGAGCAGTTCTTC. Translated: CAWSTPWTEEQFF.

The chain links TRBV29-1 to TRBJ1-4; 8 bases are shared with TRBD1. Germline V CDR1 and CDR2: SQVTM, ANQGSEA. V trimming: 1 base; J trimming: 8 bases; junction bases outside the gene matches: 3. The CDR3 is made up of 13 amino acids. The CDR3 sequence: CSVEGRGQEKLFF. CDR3 nucleotides: TGCAGCGTTGAAGGCAGGGGGCAAGAAAAACTGTTTTTT.

Concerning this clone itself: One end of the junction does not line up with germline, which may come from a read error. The CDR3 protein is CASNLRTSGYNEQFF. CDR3 in DNA: TGTGCCAGCAACTTAAGGACTAGCGGCTACAATGAGCAGTTCTTC. The chain carries TRBV7-8 and TRBJ2-1, with 10 bases lining up with TRBD2. The CDR3 has 15 amino acids. Looked up from germline, CDR1 is SGHVS and CDR2 is FQNEAQ.

The J gene is TRBJ2-1, the V gene TRBV7-2; perhaps TRBD1 as D (5 bases). Germline V lookup: CDR1 SGHTA, CDR2 FQGNSA. This CDR3 region has 15 residues. V lost 1 base and J 8 bases, leaving 15 bases between the germline ends. This CDR3 reads CASSLESTAIHEQFF. As DNA, the CDR3 is TGTGCCAGCAGCTTAGAGTCGACAGCTATACATGAGCAGTTCTTC. The full variable domain, rest sourced from reference TRBV7-2 and TRBJ2-1, is GAGVSQSPSNKVTEKGKDVELRCDPISGHTALYWYRQSLGQGLEFLIYFQGNSAPDKSGLPSDRFSAERTGGSVSTLTIQRTQQEDSAVYLCASSLESTAIHEQFFGPGTRLTVL.

V gene TRBV5-6 combines with J gene TRBJ2-7; 9 nucleotides line up with TRBD1. The ends lost 3 bases at V and 3 bases at J; junction bases unmatched: 4. CDR3 length: 14 amino acids. CDR1 is SGHDT and CDR2 is YYEEEE in the germline V gene. CDR3 coding DNA: TGTGCCAGCAGCTCCGGGACAGGGTTCTACGAGCAGTACTTC. Its translation is CASSSGTGFYEQYF. Combining the CDR3 with reference TRBV5-6 and TRBJ2-7 gives the whole variable domain DAGVTQSPTHLIKTRGQQVTLRCSPKSGHDTVSWYQQALGQGPQFIFQYYEEEERQRGNFPDRFSGHQFPNYSSELNVNALLLGDSALYLCASSSGTGFYEQYFGPGTRLTVT.

The chain has TRBV7-6 and TRBJ2-7; 9 bases are shared with TRBD1. The germline V gene has CDR1 SGHVS and CDR2 FNYEAQ. This CDR3 is 15 amino acids long. The V segment lost 1 base and the J segment 6 bases; nucleotides outside the gene matches: 7. The CDR3 region is CASSLGWGTGSEQYF. The CDR3 nucleotides read TGTGCCAGCAGCTTAGGCTGGGGGACAGGGTCCGAGCAGTACTTC.

The V gene is TRBV19, the J gene TRBJ2-2; the D gene is possibly TRBD1 (8 bases). The CDR3 is made up of 16 amino acids. CDR1 is LNHDA and CDR2 is SQIVND in the germline V gene (reference sequence). The V and J ends lost 5 bases and 5 bases respectively, with 18 bases between them. CDR3 region: CASSLDREGGTGELFF. The CDR3 coding sequence is TGTGCCAGTAGTCTGGACAGGGAGGGCGGAACCGGGGAGCTGTTTTTT.

CDR3 amino acids: CASSLGLAGTTGELFF. The CDR3 region has the DNA TGTGCCAGCAGCTTGGGTCTAGCGGGTACCACCGGGGAGCTGTTTTTT. The chain joins TRBV5-4 to TRBJ2-2; 8 bases map to TRBD2. V lost 0 bases, J lost 4 bases, and 5 bases stayed unmatched. The germline V gene encodes CDR1 SGHNT and CDR2 YYREEE (reference sequence). The CDR3 totals 16 residues.

The gene calls are TRBV19 and TRBJ2-1; no clear D gene. Trimming took off 5 bases at V and 3 bases at J, with 5 bases between the two ends. The CDR3 sequence is 12 residues long. The germline V gene has CDR1 LNHDA and CDR2 SQIVND (reference sequence). The CDR3: CASSHSYNEQFF. The CDR3 DNA reads TGTGCCAGTAGTCATAGCTACAATGAGCAGTTCTTC.

The genes are TRBV2 and TRBJ1-1; 8 bases are shared with TRBD1. Germline values: CDR1 SNHLY, CDR2 FYNNEI. CDR3 size: 13 residues. V lost 7 bases, J lost 4 bases, and 5 bases stayed unmatched. CDR3 sequence: CASTQGAVTEAFF. Written as DNA, the CDR3 is TGTGCCAGCACCCAGGGGGCCGTCACTGAAGCTTTCTTT.

The J gene is TRBJ1-1, the V gene TRBV5-8; D remains ambiguous. Trimming left V 0 bases short and J 1 base short, with 19 bases between. CDR1 is SGHTS, CDR2 YDEGEE, per germline. The CDR3 length is 18 residues. The CDR3 DNA reads as TGTGCCAGCAGCTTGGCGAAGGGAGCCTTAGTACAGAACACTGAAGCTTTCTTT. Protein: CASSLAKGALVQNTEAFF.

V usage is TRBV9 and J usage is TRBJ2-3, with 8 positions matching TRBD2. The CDR3 totals 15 residues. Unmatched junction bases numbered 5, after V lost 0 bases and J lost 5 bases. Germline values: CDR1 SGDLS, CDR2 YYNGEE. CDR3 DNA: TGTGCCAGCAGCGTAGGACCCAGCGGGGGAGATACGCAGTATTTT. It specifies CASSVGPSGGDTQYF.

This clone was observed a single time. V and J are TRBV6-1 and TRBJ2-5; D is undetermined. CDR3 size: 13 residues. Germline loops: CDR1 MNHNS, CDR2 SASEGT. V lost 2 bases and J 3 bases, leaving 7 bases between the germline ends. The CDR3 reads CASSETAKETQYF. CDR3 coding DNA: TGTGCCAGCAGTGAAACAGCCAAAGAGACCCAGTACTTC.

V is TRBV6-1 and J is TRBJ2-3, with unresolved D. V was trimmed by 8 bases and J by 4 bases, leaving 13 bases between them. CDR1 is MNHNS, CDR2 SASEGT, per germline. This CDR3 spans 13 amino acids. The CDR3 reads CASDWPVADTQYF. The CDR3, as DNA: TGTGCCAGCGACTGGCCCGTAGCAGATACGCAGTATTTT.